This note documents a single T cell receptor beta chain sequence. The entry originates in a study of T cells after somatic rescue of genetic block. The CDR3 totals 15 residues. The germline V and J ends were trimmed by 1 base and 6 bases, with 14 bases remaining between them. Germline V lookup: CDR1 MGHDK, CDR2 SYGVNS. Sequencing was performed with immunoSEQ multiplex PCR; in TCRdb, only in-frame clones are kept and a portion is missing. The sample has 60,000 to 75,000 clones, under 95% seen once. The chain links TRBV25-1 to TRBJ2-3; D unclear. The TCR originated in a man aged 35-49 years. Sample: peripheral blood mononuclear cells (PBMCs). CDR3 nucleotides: TGTGCCAGCAGTGAATGGCGCGGAAGAGCGGATACGCAGTATTTT. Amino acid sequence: CASSEWRGRADTQYF.